This TCR beta chain was found in a study of molecular identifiers for immune sequencing clone quantification. Regarding the study as a whole: Spiked Jurkat TCR RNA equivalent to one cell reportedly surfaced among some 1 million naive cells.

TCRdb reanalysed the PCR reads using MiXCR and keeps one entry per CDR3 protein. The data contain 350,000 or so distinct CDR3 sequences, about 20% of them singletons. In its sample, this clonotype was seen a few times. The antigen is not known. Sequencing used naive CD8+ T cells from blood, with Jurkat cell RNA spiked in. Subset noted: FACS-sorted CD8+CD4-CCR7+CD45RA+ naive T cells. The sequence came from a human donor in good health. Some libraries in this study had Jurkat cell RNA spiked in.

The CDR3 is CASSLNTANTGELFF. For the CDR3, the DNA is TGCGCCAGCAGCCTAAATACAGCGAACACCGGGGAGCTGTTTTTT. The chain links TRBV4-1 to TRBJ2-2; D unresolved. The germline gives CDR1 MGHRA, CDR2 YSYEKL. V lost 4 bases and J lost 0, with 9 bases in between. This CDR3 contains 15 residues.